This TCR beta chain was captured by sequencing in a study of beta chain features in type 1 diabetes. Study-level background: Sorted cell examination encompassed roughly 110,000,000 cells across all samples. Points from the study as a whole: There was a possibility that cDNA sequencing over-represented cells with high TCR expression. Shorter templates may be favored by PCR, equally so in patients and controls. A moderate, significant TCRB CDR3 shortening appeared in type 1 diabetes across four CD4+ subsets.

This clone appeared a few times. As yet, its antigen is unknown. Isolated RNA was reverse transcribed in full, so expressed TCRB transcripts were sequenced. Naive, central memory and regulatory T cell samples averaged around 3.9 million reads. Repertoires were generated with immunoSEQ multiplex PCR, while TCRdb's copy carries only in-frame clones and drops some. The data hold about 160,000 clones, with around 9.7% observed a single time. The CDR3 is 13 amino acids. Germline CDR1 and CDR2: SGHNT and YYREEE (reference sequence). This clonotype originated in a woman between 25 and 40 years old with type 1 diabetes. Source material: central memory CD4+ T cells from blood. This chain links TRBV5-4 with TRBJ2-7, with 7 bases aligning to TRBD2. The CDR3 sequence is CAVGRESSYEQYF. The CDR3 DNA reads as TGTGCAGTCGGGCGGGAGAGCTCCTACGAGCAGTACTTC. Full variable domain (remainder filled in from reference TRBV5-4 and TRBJ2-7): ETGVTQSPTHLIKTRGQQVTLRCSSQSGHNTVSWYQQALGQGPQFIFQYYREEENGRGNFPPRFSGLQFPNYSSELNVNALELDDSALYLCAVGRESSYEQYFGPGTRLTVT.